A single sample gave rise to the 8 T cell receptor beta chains below, sequenced in a study of shared clonotypes between healthy human individuals. Here immunoSEQ multiplex PCR was the method, and the copy in TCRdb shows in-frame clones only, minus some. The sample has some 700,000 clones, 90% seen once; the top ten hold less than 40%. The sample consisted of memory CD8+ T cells from PBMCs. Subset meaning: CD45RO+ cells pooled with CCR7-negative TemRA cells. These receptors came from a man younger than 30 in good health. Some clones in this sample may be carry-over from other donors' samples.

The CDR3 DNA reads as TGTGCCAGCAACCATCTAAACAGGAACACCGGGGAGCTGTTTTTT. It codes for CASNHLNRNTGELFF. The chain recombines TRBV6-6 with TRBJ2-2, with D unclear. CDR3 length equals 15 residues. Trimming pared 7 bases from V and 1 base from J, leaving 13 bases between. The germline CDR1 and CDR2 sequences are MNHNY and SVGAGI (reference sequence).

The rearrangement joins TRBV7-8 to TRBJ2-3; 13 bases fit TRBD2. V dropped 5 bases and J dropped 2; count of bases not matched to a gene: 7. This CDR3 has 17 residues. The germline gives CDR1 SGHVS, CDR2 FQNEAQ. The CDR3 loop reads CASSQRTSGSYTDTQYF. The DNA of the CDR3 is TGTGCCAGCAGCCAAAGGACTAGCGGGAGTTACACAGATACGCAGTATTTT.

V and J are TRBV27 and TRBJ1-1; perhaps TRBD1 as D (5 bases). Per the germline V gene, CDR1 is MNHEY and CDR2 is SMNVEV (reference sequence). V lost 3 bases and J lost 7, with 12 bases in between. CDR3 size: 13 residues. The CDR3 region is CASSFNPGHEAFF. The CDR3 bases are TGTGCCAGCAGTTTTAATCCGGGGCATGAAGCTTTCTTT.

This clone was counted only a few times. V is TRBV19 and J is TRBJ2-7; 12 bases agree with TRBD1. The CDR3 extends over 13 amino acids. J lost 4 bases, V lost 10 bases, and 5 bases had no gene match. The germline gives CDR1 LNHDA, CDR2 SQIVND (reference sequence). The CDR3 nucleotides are TGTGCCACCGGGACAGGGGGCCTATACGAGCAGTACTTC. Protein: CATGTGGLYEQYF.

The chain recombines TRBV9 with TRBJ1-1; D may be TRBD1 (5 bases). Trimming took off 0 bases at V and 6 bases at J, with 12 bases between the two ends. The germline CDR1 and CDR2 sequences are SGDLS and YYNGEE. This CDR3 has 14 amino acids. The CDR3 DNA is TGTGCCAGCAGCGTAGGACAGAGGGGCCCTGAAGCTTTCTTT. It encodes CASSVGQRGPEAFF.

The chain couples TRBV19 to TRBJ2-7; D remains ambiguous. The CDR3 runs to 16 residues. CDR1 LNHDA and CDR2 SQIVND come from the germline V gene (reference sequence). V lost 1 base and J lost 2, with 15 bases in between. CDR3 region: CASSIGGYKSTYEQYF. The CDR3 bases are TGTGCCAGTAGTATAGGGGGTTACAAATCTACCTACGAGCAGTACTTC.

The V gene is TRBV14, the J gene TRBJ1-2; D not resolved. Looked up from germline, CDR1 is SGHDN and CDR2 is FVKESK. There are 14 residues in the CDR3. Trimming removed 2 bases at V and 6 bases at J, with 13 bases between. CDR3 in DNA: TGTGCCAGCAGCCAACGACCCGCACCCCATGGCTACACCTTC. Its protein is CASSQRPAPHGYTF.

This chain joins TRBV6-1 and TRBJ1-3, with D unresolved. This CDR3 is built from 15 residues. Germline loops: CDR1 MNHNS, CDR2 SASEGT. Trimming removed 5 bases from V and 5 bases from J, with 16 bases in between. CDR3 amino acids: CASSSDDVWRNTIYF. The CDR3 nucleotides read TGTGCCAGCAGTTCGGACGACGTTTGGAGAAACACCATATATTTT.